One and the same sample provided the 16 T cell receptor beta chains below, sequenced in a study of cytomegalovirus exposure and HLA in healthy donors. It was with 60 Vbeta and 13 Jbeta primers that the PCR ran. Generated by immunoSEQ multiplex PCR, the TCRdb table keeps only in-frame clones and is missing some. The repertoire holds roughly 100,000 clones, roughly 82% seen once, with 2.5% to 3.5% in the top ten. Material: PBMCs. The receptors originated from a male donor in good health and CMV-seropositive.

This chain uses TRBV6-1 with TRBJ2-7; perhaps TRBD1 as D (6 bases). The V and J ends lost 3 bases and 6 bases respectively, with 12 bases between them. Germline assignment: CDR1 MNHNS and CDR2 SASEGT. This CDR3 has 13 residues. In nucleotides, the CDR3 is TGTGCCAGCAGTGAGGGGGCGCAGGCCGAGCAGTACTTC. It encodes CASSEGAQAEQYF.

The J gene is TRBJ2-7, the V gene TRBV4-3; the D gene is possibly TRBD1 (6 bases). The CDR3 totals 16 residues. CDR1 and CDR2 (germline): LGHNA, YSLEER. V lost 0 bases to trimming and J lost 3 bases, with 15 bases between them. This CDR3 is CASSQDGQSPYYEQYF. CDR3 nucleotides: TGCGCCAGCAGCCAAGATGGACAGTCCCCCTACTACGAGCAGTACTTC.

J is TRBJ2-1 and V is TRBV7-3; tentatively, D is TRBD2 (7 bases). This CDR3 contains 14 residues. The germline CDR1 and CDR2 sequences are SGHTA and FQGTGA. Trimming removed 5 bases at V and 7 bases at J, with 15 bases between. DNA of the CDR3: TGTGCCAGCAGCGCCCTCGGGGGGCGTAATGAGCAGTTCTTC. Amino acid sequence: CASSALGGRNEQFF.

The chain's CDR3 is CASSQPGLEETQYF. As DNA, the CDR3 is TGCGCCAGCAGCCAACCTGGACTAGAAGAGACCCAGTACTTC. The chain links TRBV4-1 to TRBJ2-5, with 7 bases lining up with TRBD2. Germline loops: CDR1 MGHRA, CDR2 YSYEKL. The CDR3 is made up of 14 amino acids. The V and J ends lost 2 bases and 3 bases, in that order; junction bases with no gene match: 3.

CDR3 in DNA: TGTGCCAGCAGTTTCCGGCAGGGTAGGAATGAGCAGTTCTTC. This gives the protein CASSFRQGRNEQFF. The chain recombines TRBV28 with TRBJ2-1; perhaps TRBD1 as D (5 bases). The CDR3 runs 14 residues. Germline values: CDR1 MDHEN, CDR2 SYDVKM. V was clipped by 3 bases and J by 7 bases, with 13 bases between them.

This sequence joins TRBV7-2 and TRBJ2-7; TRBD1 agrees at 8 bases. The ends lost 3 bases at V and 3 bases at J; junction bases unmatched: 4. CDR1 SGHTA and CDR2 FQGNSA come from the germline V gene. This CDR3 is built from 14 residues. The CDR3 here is CASSFGQGDYEQYF. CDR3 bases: TGTGCCAGCAGCTTCGGACAGGGAGACTACGAGCAGTACTTC.

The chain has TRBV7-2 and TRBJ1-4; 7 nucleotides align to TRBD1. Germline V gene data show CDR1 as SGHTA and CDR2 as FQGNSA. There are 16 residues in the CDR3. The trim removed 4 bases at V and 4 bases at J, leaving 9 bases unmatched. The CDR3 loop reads CASSSGQMAVNEKLFF. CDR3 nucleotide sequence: TGTGCCAGCAGCTCGGGACAGATGGCAGTTAATGAAAAACTGTTTTTT.

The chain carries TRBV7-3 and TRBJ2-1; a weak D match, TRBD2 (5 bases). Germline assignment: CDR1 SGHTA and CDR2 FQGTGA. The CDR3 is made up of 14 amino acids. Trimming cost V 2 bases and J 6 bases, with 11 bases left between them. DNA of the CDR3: TGTGCCAGCAGCTTAGGGCTAGCAAGCAATGAGCAGTTCTTC. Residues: CASSLGLASNEQFF.

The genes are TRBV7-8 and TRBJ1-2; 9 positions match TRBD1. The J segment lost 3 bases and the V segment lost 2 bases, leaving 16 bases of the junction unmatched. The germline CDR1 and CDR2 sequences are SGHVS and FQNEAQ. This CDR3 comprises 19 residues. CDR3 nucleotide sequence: TGTGCCAGCAGCTTATACCCCGGGACAGGGTACGGTGAGGACTATGGCTACACCTTC. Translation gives CASSLYPGTGYGEDYGYTF.

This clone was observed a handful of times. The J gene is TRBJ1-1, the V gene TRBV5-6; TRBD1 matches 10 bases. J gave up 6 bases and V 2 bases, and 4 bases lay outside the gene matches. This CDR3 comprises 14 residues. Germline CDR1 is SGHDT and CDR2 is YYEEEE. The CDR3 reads CASSFRTGGSEAFF. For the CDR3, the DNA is TGTGCCAGCAGCTTTAGGACAGGGGGTTCTGAAGCTTTCTTT.

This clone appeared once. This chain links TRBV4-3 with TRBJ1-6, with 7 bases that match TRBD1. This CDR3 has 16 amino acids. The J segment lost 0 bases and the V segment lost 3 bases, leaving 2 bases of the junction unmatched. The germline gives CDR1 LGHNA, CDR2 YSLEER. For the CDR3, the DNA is TGCGCCAGCAGCCAGACAGGGAGCTCCTATAATTCACCCCTCCACTTT. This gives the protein CASSQTGSSYNSPLHF.

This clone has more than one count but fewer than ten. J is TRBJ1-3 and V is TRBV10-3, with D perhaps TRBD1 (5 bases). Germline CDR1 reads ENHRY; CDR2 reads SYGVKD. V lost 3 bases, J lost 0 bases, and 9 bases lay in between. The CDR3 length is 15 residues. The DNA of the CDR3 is TGTGCCATCAGTGAAGACAGTCTCTCTGGAAACACCATATATTTT. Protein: CAISEDSLSGNTIYF.

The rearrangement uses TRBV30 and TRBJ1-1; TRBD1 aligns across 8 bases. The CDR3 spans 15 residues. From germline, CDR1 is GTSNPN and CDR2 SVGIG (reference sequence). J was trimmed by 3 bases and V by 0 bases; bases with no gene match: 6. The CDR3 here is CAWSVLTGGYTEAFF. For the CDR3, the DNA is TGTGCCTGGAGTGTACTCACAGGGGGTTACACTGAAGCTTTCTTT.

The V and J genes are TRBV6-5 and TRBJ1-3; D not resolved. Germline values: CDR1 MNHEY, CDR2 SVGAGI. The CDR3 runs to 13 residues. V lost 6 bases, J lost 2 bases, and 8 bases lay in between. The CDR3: CASSLVTGNTIYF. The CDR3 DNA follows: TGTGCCAGCAGCCTCGTAACTGGAAACACCATATATTTT.

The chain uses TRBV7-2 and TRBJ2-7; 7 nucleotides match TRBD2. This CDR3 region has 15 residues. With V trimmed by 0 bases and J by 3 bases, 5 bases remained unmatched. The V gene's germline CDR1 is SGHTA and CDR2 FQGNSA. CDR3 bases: TGTGCCAGCAGCTTAGCATCGGGAGGATTCTACGAGCAGTACTTC. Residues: CASSLASGGFYEQYF.

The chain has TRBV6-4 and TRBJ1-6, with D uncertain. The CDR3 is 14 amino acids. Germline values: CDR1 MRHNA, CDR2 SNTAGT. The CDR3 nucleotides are TGTGCTCGACTAGAGGGTCGAGGGAATTCACCCCTCCACTTT. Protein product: CARLEGRGNSPLHF.